This T cell receptor (beta chain) derives from a study of T cells in Graves' hyperthyroidism and ophthalmopathy. RNA transcripts yielded amplified TCR beta CDR3 regions. Using the HTBI primer set, a first-round RT-PCR was run on the TCR CDR3. TCRdb recomputed calls from the multiplex PCR reads with MiXCR, one row per CDR3 protein. The table records approximately 300,000 distinct CDR3 sequences, approximately 15% of them present only once. Ophthalmopathy patients had moderate-to-severe active disease, CAS ≥3, NOSPECS ≥4, and disease duration under 3 months. This clonotype was seen at least ten times. This TCR was sampled from a woman aged 55-70 years with Graves' ophthalmopathy. The sequenced sample was blood.

This CDR3 is CASSFPGQGVVYEQYF. The DNA for the CDR3 is TGTGCCAGCAGTTTTCCGGGACAGGGGGTGGTTTACGAGCAGTACTTC. The V gene is TRBV28, the J gene TRBJ2-7; TRBD1 agrees at 11 bases. V was pared by 3 bases and J by 4 bases, with 8 bases of the junction left unmatched. Germline CDR1 MDHEN, CDR2 SYDVKM. This CDR3 contains 16 residues.